A selection of T cell receptor beta chains follows, all from one sample in a study of cytomegalovirus exposure and HLA in healthy donors. The repertoire was sequenced with immunoSEQ multiplex PCR; TCRdb's copy has only in-frame clones and lacks some. The sample gives 110,000 to 150,000 clones, around 9.6% of which show up once; approximately 2% is in the top ten. The sample consisted of PBMCs. The receptors here all came from a male donor in good health and CMV-seronegative. Both conserved end residues are part of each CDR3. The size of a clone is reported for some rows only, either as once, few or many, or as a class for expanded clones.

clone_size | j_call | v_call | cdr3_aa
. | TRBJ1-1 | TRBV19 | CASREQGSPEAFF
few | TRBJ1-3 | TRBV10-3 | CAISENSGFGIRSSGNTIYF
. | TRBJ2-7 | TRBV10-3 | CAISESHSSYEQYF
few | TRBJ1-4 | TRBV27 | CASSYASGTGGSEKLFF
. | TRBJ2-2 | TRBV7-2 | CASSFEGAYTGELFF
few | TRBJ2-7 | TRBV5-8 | CASSLAGASGRGNEQYF
. | TRBJ2-7 | TRBV5-1 | CASRPWGEAYEQYF
. | TRBJ2-3 | TRBV28 | CASSLSDRGLTDTQYF
. | TRBJ1-1 | TRBV6-1 | CASGESRRGNTEAFF
. | TRBJ2-7 | TRBV7-9 | CASSSGQYSYEQYF
few | TRBJ1-4 | TRBV28 | CASSWRPEEKLFF
few | TRBJ2-5 | TRBV2 | CASSVTDQETQYF
. | TRBJ1-3 | TRBV5-1 | CASRDERESGNTIYF
. | TRBJ1-1 | TRBV25-1 | CASSELTGSEAFF
. | TRBJ1-3 | TRBV9 | CASSGGRVEGNTIYF
. | TRBJ2-3 | TRBV19 | CASSISGTIVSTDTQYF
. | TRBJ2-7 | TRBV19 | CASSISSRGAYEQYF
. | TRBJ2-5 | TRBV6-5 | CASSTPQRTQYF
few | TRBJ2-1 | TRBV27 | CASSPLRNEQFF
few | TRBJ2-1 | TRBV9 | CASSAVLGFGEQFF
. | TRBJ2-3 | TRBV28 | CASSLLATTDTQYF
. | TRBJ1-1 | TRBV7-2 | CASSFLLNTEAFF
. | TRBJ2-5 | TRBV5-8 | CASSVGRGTQETQYF
. | TRBJ1-1 | TRBV7-3 | CASSLHETGRSEAFF
few | TRBJ1-4 | TRBV18 | CASSPDRDRANEKLFF